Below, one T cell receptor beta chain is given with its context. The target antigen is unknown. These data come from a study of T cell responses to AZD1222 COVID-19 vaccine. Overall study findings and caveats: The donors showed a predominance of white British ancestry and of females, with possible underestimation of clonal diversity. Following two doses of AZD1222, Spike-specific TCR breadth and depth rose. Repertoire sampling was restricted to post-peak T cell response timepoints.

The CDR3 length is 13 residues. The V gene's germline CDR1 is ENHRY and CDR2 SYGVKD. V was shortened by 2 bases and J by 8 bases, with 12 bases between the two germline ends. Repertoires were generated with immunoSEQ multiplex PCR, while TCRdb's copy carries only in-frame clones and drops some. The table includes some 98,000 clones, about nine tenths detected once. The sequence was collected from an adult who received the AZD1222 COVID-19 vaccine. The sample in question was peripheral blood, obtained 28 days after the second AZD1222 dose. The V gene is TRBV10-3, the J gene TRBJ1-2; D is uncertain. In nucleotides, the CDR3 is TGTGCCATCAGTGAGACGGGAAGTTTAGGCTACACCTTC. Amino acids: CAISETGSLGYTF.